The rows below give T cell receptor beta chains drawn from one sample of a study of blood T cell repertoires in COVID-19. The repertoire was sequenced with immunoSEQ multiplex PCR; TCRdb's copy has only in-frame clones and lacks some. The sample carries 80,000 to 85,000 clones, 80% to 90% recorded once. Sequencing was done on a sample of peripheral blood. These receptors were obtained from a woman aged 80 or over with acute or convalescent COVID-19. Each CDR3 is given with its conserved first and last residue. Each record gives: V gene, clone size, D gene, J gene, CDR3 protein, CDR3 DNA. D genes are given only for firm matches. The size field is filled for only some rows; it gives once, few, many or a size class.

>TRBV12-5|NA|NA|TRBJ1-2
CASGLPTNFYGYTF
TGTGCTAGTGGTTTGCCGACAAACTTCTATGGCTACACCTTC
>TRBV7-2|NA|NA|TRBJ2-7
CASSSPSSSYEQYF
TGTGCCAGCAGCTCCCCTTCCAGCTCCTACGAGCAGTACTTC
>TRBV28|NA|NA|TRBJ1-2
CASQRPSRAYGYTF
TGTGCCAGCCAGAGGCCCTCGAGGGCATATGGCTACACCTTC
>TRBV6-5|NA|NA|TRBJ1-2
CASSYSSGEIYYGYTF
TGTGCCAGCAGTTACTCGAGTGGGGAGATTTATTATGGCTACACCTTC
>TRBV19|NA|NA|TRBJ1-2
CASRNRANYGYTF
TGTGCCAGTAGGAACAGGGCTAACTATGGCTACACCTTC
>TRBV19|NA|TRBD1|TRBJ1-5
CASKDSGGEPQHF
TGTGCCAGTAAAGATTCAGGGGGCGAGCCCCAGCATTTT
>TRBV30|NA|NA|TRBJ2-3
CAWSPALAGATDTQYF
TGTGCCTGGAGTCCTGCATTAGCAGGGGCCACAGATACGCAGTATTTT
>TRBV7-8|NA|TRBD1|TRBJ2-7
CASSKYGTGGRYEQYF
TGTGCCAGCAGCAAATACGGGACAGGGGGCCGTTACGAGCAGTACTTC
>TRBV10-3|NA|TRBD1|TRBJ1-2
CAISSTGDYGYTF
TGTGCCATCAGCTCGACAGGGGACTATGGCTACACCTTC
>TRBV3-1/TRBV3-2|NA|TRBD1|TRBJ1-1
CASSPHSGTVEAFF
TGTGCCAGCAGCCCTCATTCCGGGACAGTTGAAGCTTTCTTT
>TRBV7-2|NA|TRBD2|TRBJ2-3
CASSRILATSGGRTDTQYF
TGTGCCAGCAGCAGAATCCTAGCCACTAGCGGGGGCCGAACAGATACGCAGTATTTT
>TRBV27|NA|NA|TRBJ1-1
CASSWRRDSNTEAFF
TGTGCCAGCAGTTGGAGAAGGGACTCTAACACTGAAGCTTTCTTT
>TRBV19|NA|TRBD1|TRBJ1-5
CASSPLQGDSNQPQHF
TGTGCCAGTAGTCCCCTACAGGGGGACAGCAATCAGCCCCAGCATTTT
>TRBV15|NA|NA|TRBJ1-2
CATSSGDGYTF
TGTGCCACCAGCTCGGGAGACGGCTACACCTTC
>TRBV30|NA|TRBD1|TRBJ2-3
CAWMDRVLDTQYF
TGTGCCTGGATGGACAGGGTGCTAGATACGCAGTATTTT
>TRBV5-8|NA|NA|TRBJ1-1
CASSSGTVLNTEAFF
TGTGCCAGCAGCTCCGGGACTGTTTTGAACACTGAAGCTTTCTTT
>TRBV11-2|NA|TRBD2|TRBJ2-5
CASSPGTSGRQETQYF
TGTGCCAGCAGCCCTGGGACTAGCGGGAGACAAGAGACCCAGTACTTC
>TRBV9|NA|NA|TRBJ2-5
CASSREFWQETQYF
TGTGCCAGCAGCCGGGAGTTTTGGCAAGAGACCCAGTACTTC
>TRBV5-5|NA|NA|TRBJ1-3
CASSLGAAGNTIYF
TGTGCCAGCAGCTTGGGTGCAGCTGGAAACACCATATATTTT
>TRBV3-1/TRBV3-2|NA|TRBD1|TRBJ1-5
CASSRDRDQPQHF
TGTGCCAGCAGCCGGGACAGAGATCAGCCCCAGCATTTT
>TRBV19|once|NA|TRBJ2-1
CASIPQGGNYNEQFF
TGTGCCAGTATTCCTCAGGGGGGAAATTACAATGAGCAGTTCTTC
>TRBV5-1|NA|NA|TRBJ2-1
CASSLSGSDEQFF
TGCGCCAGCAGCTTGTCAGGTTCCGATGAGCAGTTCTTC
>TRBV30|NA|NA|TRBJ2-6
CAWSVIAPGAGANVLTF
TGTGCCTGGAGTGTAATCGCTCCTGGAGCTGGGGCCAACGTCCTGACTTTC
>TRBV2|NA|NA|TRBJ2-1
CASRRDTSINEQFF
TGTGCCAGCAGGAGGGACACCAGTATCAATGAGCAGTTCTTC